This record concerns one TCR beta chain sequence. This clone was observed a few times. Its antigen remains unidentified. It has no much larger one-base neighbor in the sample; base qualities were not kept. This sample is part of a study of blood T cell repertoires in COVID-19 (TCRdb year 2020). With respect to the entire study: Samples from collaborators originated in the United States, Italy and Spain and spanned both the acute and convalescent phases of COVID-19. The sample metadata nearly always contained a de-identified subject ID, COVID-19 status, age in years and sex. The material from the prospective study consisted of cDNA or gDNA derived from T cells, B-cell-depleted T cells, or PBMCs. The repertoires were made available in a free public database intended to serve as a resource for research on the immune response to SARS-CoV-2. Samples were obtained from the ongoing ImmuneRACE study (first 160 participants) and from roughly 1,300 subjects provided by 6 global collaborators. Where HLA class I and class II types were available, the types were taken from metadata supplied by the sample provider, not from assay-based typing. The dataset comprised deeply sampled blood TCRbeta repertoires from subjects exposed to, actively infected with, or recovered from COVID-19.

Findings and caveats that apply to the study as a whole: Clinical and demographic metadata were provided uncurated, with the amount varying by source and participant.

Participants in the prospective study were aged about 18 to 100 years, lived in about two dozen United States geographic areas, and enrolled through a virtual design. In the prospective study, participants were assigned to cohorts based on the clinical history participants reported in a screening survey and a study questionnaire. For ImmuneRACE Cohort 3, a participant was defined as recovered based on two consecutive negative NP/OP PCR tests, clearance by a healthcare professional, or resolution of symptoms. Each participant in the prospective study had whole blood, serum and a nasopharyngeal or oropharyngeal swab collected by mobile phlebotomists. Prospective study participants could optionally give additional blood draws and questionnaires over an approximately two-month period. Prospective study blood samples were shipped either frozen or at room temperature before DNA extraction. V drops 0 bases and J drops 6 bases, leaving 13 bases in between. The CDR3 starts with the cysteine, ends with the phenylalanine, and has 16 residues. Only the CDR3 region is kept as DNA, spanning 48 bases read in frame from base 1. The germline V gene (reference sequence) supplies CDR1 SGHKS and CDR2 YYEKEE.

TCRbeta CDR3 regions were amplified from genomic DNA by means of the immunoSEQ Assay, a bias-controlled multiplex PCR. Under the source paper's analysis protocol: Within the assay, amplification of reference gene primers was used to estimate how many nucleated cells each sample contained. Sequence reads were collapsed and filtered to measure the absolute abundance of every unique TCRbeta CDR3 rearrangement. For each sample, productive Simpson clonality was calculated by taking the square root of Simpson's diversity index across productive rearrangements. Imported from immuneACCESS, the table was reduced by TCRdb to in-frame sequences with V and J called. These copies leave out some clones; in studies compared against another copy, an unresolved V gene accounts for under half, and the cause of the remainder is not known. The D gene and trimming were derived from the DNA, and the V and J assignments and clone size from that table. This sample holds 250,000 to 350,000 clones; roughly 87% were observed only once. The leading ten clones occupy approximately 1% of the sample.

The receptor's source is a woman aged 25 to 45 who had recovered from COVID-19. The sequence links TRBV5-5 to TRBJ1-6; a confident D gene designation cannot be given. The sequencing sample was made of PBMCs or T cells enriched from blood (not recorded which). The DNA is as follows: TGTGCCAGCAGCTTGGCGACTGACGGACTTAATTCACCCCTCCACTTT. Its translation is CASSLATDGLNSPLHF.